The rows below give T cell receptor beta chains drawn from one sample of a study of cytomegalovirus exposure and HLA in healthy donors. Generated by immunoSEQ multiplex PCR, the TCRdb table keeps only in-frame clones and is missing some. This table has approximately 100,000 clones, around 74% appearing once. Material for sequencing was PBMCs. The origin of the receptors is a male donor in good health and CMV-seropositive. Each CDR3 is given with its conserved first and last residue. A D gene is named only where the DNA matches it firmly. Clone size, where shown, is once, few, many, or a class for clones that have expanded.

V: TRBV27; size: once; D: .; J: TRBJ1-2; CDR3: CASSFAAGYGYTF; DNA: TGTGCCAGCAGTTTCGCGGCGGGATATGGCTACACCTTC
V: TRBV6-5; size: .; D: TRBD1; J: TRBJ2-7; CDR3: CASSSGQARRQYF; DNA: TGTGCCAGCAGTTCAGGACAGGCAAGGCGGCAGTACTTC
V: TRBV11-3; size: few; D: .; J: TRBJ2-1; CDR3: CASSLEDLRVDEQFF; DNA: TGTGCCAGCAGCTTAGAAGATCTGCGGGTCGATGAGCAGTTCTTC
V: TRBV11-2; size: .; D: .; J: TRBJ2-5; CDR3: CASSFGHAETQYF; DNA: TGTGCCAGCAGCTTCGGACATGCAGAGACCCAGTACTTC
V: TRBV15; size: .; D: .; J: TRBJ2-5; CDR3: CATSEARYQETQYF; DNA: TGTGCCACCAGCGAGGCGAGGTACCAAGAGACCCAGTACTTC
V: TRBV5-4; size: .; D: .; J: TRBJ2-5; CDR3: CASSFGGRSETQYF; DNA: TGTGCCAGCAGCTTCGGAGGGCGATCGGAGACCCAGTACTTC
V: TRBV28; size: once; D: TRBD1; J: TRBJ2-3; CDR3: CASSFRTGYDTQYF; DNA: TGTGCCAGCAGTTTCCGGACAGGGTACGATACGCAGTATTTT
V: TRBV4-3; size: once; D: TRBD1; J: TRBJ2-5; CDR3: CASSQSGTGALQETQYF; DNA: TGCGCCAGCAGCCAGTCCGGGACAGGGGCCCTCCAAGAGACCCAGTACTTC
V: TRBV9; size: .; D: TRBD1; J: TRBJ1-6; CDR3: CASSAGQGAGNSPLHF; DNA: TGTGCCAGCAGCGCCGGACAGGGAGCAGGTAATTCACCCCTCCACTTT
V: TRBV30; size: .; D: TRBD2; J: TRBJ2-2; CDR3: CAWSVPGTTLINGELFF; DNA: TGTGCCTGGAGTGTGCCCGGGACTACGTTGATAAACGGGGAGCTGTTTTTT
V: TRBV7-9; size: .; D: TRBD1; J: TRBJ1-6; CDR3: CASSTDRVAYNSPLHF; DNA: TGTGCCAGCAGCACAGACAGGGTCGCCTATAATTCACCCCTCCACTTT
V: TRBV11-2; size: .; D: .; J: TRBJ1-1; CDR3: CASSLRPAAALRDTEAFF; DNA: TGTGCCAGCAGCTTACGTCCGGCGGCAGCACTACGAGACACTGAAGCTTTCTTT
V: TRBV4-1; size: .; D: TRBD1; J: TRBJ1-1; CDR3: CASSQFETGMNTEAFF; DNA: TGCGCCAGCAGCCAATTTGAGACAGGGATGAACACTGAAGCTTTCTTT